Following are 6 T cell receptor beta chains from one sample sequenced in a study of shared clonotypes between healthy human individuals. Assay: immunoSEQ multiplex PCR; the TCRdb copy retains only in-frame clones and omits some. The sample shows 2 million to 2.5 million clones, approximately 94% of them seen only once. Sequencing was carried out using naive CD4+ T cells sorted from blood. Subset in this sample: CD45RA+ positively selected. The receptors derive from a man aged 18 to 29 in good health.

This chain joins TRBV14 and TRBJ2-4; TRBD1 might be the D (5 bases). The germline V and J ends were trimmed by 2 bases and 15 bases, with 14 bases remaining between them. The CDR3 contains 12 residues. Germline CDR1 is SGHDN and CDR2 is FVKESK. CDR3 amino acids: CASSQTGSLPYF. The CDR3 DNA is TGTGCCAGCAGCCAAACAGGATCTTTACCGTACTTC.

The V gene is TRBV6-1, the J gene TRBJ1-4; 8 bases match TRBD1. The CDR3 consists of 15 residues. Trimming at V came to 2 bases and at J to 8 bases, leaving 7 bases not matched to a gene. Germline V gene lookup returns CDR1 MNHNS and CDR2 SASEGT. The CDR3 coding sequence is TGTGCCAGCAGTGAAATGGGACAGGTCGGCGAAAAACTGTTTTTT. It encodes CASSEMGQVGEKLFF.

V is TRBV7-9 and J is TRBJ1-3; D remains ambiguous. There are 13 residues in the CDR3. Germline V gene sequence: CDR1 SEHNR, CDR2 FQNEAQ (reference sequence). The germline V and J ends were trimmed by 5 bases and 1 base, with 6 bases remaining between them. The CDR3 loop reads CASSALSGNTIYF. Written as DNA, the CDR3 is TGTGCCAGCAGCGCATTATCTGGAAACACCATATATTTT.

V is TRBV7-9 and J is TRBJ1-2; maybe TRBD1 (5 bases). V was shortened by 5 bases and J by 5 bases, with 15 bases between the two germline ends. Germline CDR1 and CDR2: SEHNR and FQNEAQ (reference sequence). This CDR3 has 14 amino acids. The CDR3 sequence is CASSPGTGIYGYTF. CDR3 DNA: TGTGCCAGCAGCCCAGGGACTGGAATTTATGGCTACACCTTC.

The chain links TRBV5-1 to TRBJ2-7; 10 positions agree with TRBD1. Trimming removed 0 bases from V and 6 bases from J; junction bases left unmatched: 6. Per the germline V gene, CDR1 is SGHRS and CDR2 is YFSETQ. The length of the CDR3 is 15 residues. The CDR3 DNA follows: TGCGCCAGCAGCTTGGGACAGGGGGCAGGACGCGAGCAGTACTTC. Protein sequence: CASSLGQGAGREQYF.

V gene TRBV5-1 combines with J gene TRBJ2-2; possible D gene TRBD1, 6 bases. V lost 3 bases, J lost 1 base, and 10 bases lay in between. The CDR3 is 15 amino acids. Germline CDR1 SGHRS, CDR2 YFSETQ. In DNA, the CDR3 is TGCGCCAGCAGCTCCCAGACAGGGAACACCGGGGAGCTGTTTTTT. Amino acids: CASSSQTGNTGELFF. The full variable domain, completed using reference TRBV5-1 and TRBJ2-2, is KAGVTQTPRYLIKTRGQQVTLSCSPISGHRSVSWYQQTPGQGLQFLFEYFSETQRNKGNFPGRFSGRQFSNSRSEMNVSTLELGDSALYLCASSSQTGNTGELFFGEGSRLTVL.